Presented here are 19 T cell receptor beta chains from one specimen sequenced in a study of cytomegalovirus exposure and HLA in healthy donors. PCR amplification relied on 60 Vbeta primers (plus 13 Jbeta primers). TCRdb's copy holds only in-frame clones and misses some; the assay was immunoSEQ multiplex PCR. Of under 200,000 clones in the sample, over 9.5% were seen once. Sequenced: PBMCs. The receptors derive from a man aged 45-60 years in good health and CMV-seropositive.

This sequence joins TRBV28 and TRBJ2-2; 8 bases map to TRBD2. The ends lost 3 bases at V and 5 bases at J; junction bases unmatched: 11. Germline assignment: CDR1 MDHEN and CDR2 SYDVKM. This CDR3 region has 17 residues. CDR3 in amino acids: CASSLVSGLAGTGELFF. In DNA form, the CDR3 reads TGTGCCAGCAGTTTGGTATCTGGACTAGCAGGGACCGGGGAGCTGTTTTTT.

This clone was seen more than once but under ten times. This chain connects TRBV7-9 to TRBJ1-3, with D maybe TRBD1 (5 bases). Trimming took off 1 base at V and 2 bases at J, with 9 bases between the two ends. Germline V gene sequence: CDR1 SEHNR, CDR2 FQNEAQ (reference sequence). CDR3 size: 15 residues. CDR3 bases: TGTGCCAGCAGCTTAGGGGGGGGTGCTGGAAACACCATATATTTT. Encoded protein: CASSLGGGAGNTIYF. Based on the CDR3 plus reference TRBV7-9 and TRBJ1-3, the full variable domain is DTGVSQNPRHKITKRGQNVTFRCDPISEHNRLYWYRQTLGQGPEFLTYFQNEAQLEKSRLLSDRFSAERPKGSFSTLEIQRTEQGDSAMYLCASSLGGGAGNTIYFGEGSWLTVV.

This clone turned up a few times. The chain carries TRBV15 and TRBJ1-6, with unresolved D. Germline V gives CDR1 LNHNV, CDR2 YYDKDF (reference sequence). The length of the CDR3 is 16 residues. V was clipped by 1 base and J by 4 bases, with 11 bases between them. For the CDR3, the DNA is TGTGCCACCAGCAGAGGGGCAGCGGGGTATAATTCACCCCTCCACTTT. Amino acids: CATSRGAAGYNSPLHF.

The chain employs TRBV9 and TRBJ2-7; TRBD1 aligns across 7 bases. CDR1 is SGDLS, CDR2 YYNGEE, per germline. Trimming removed 0 bases from V and 2 bases from J; junction bases left unmatched: 5. The CDR3 covers 15 residues. The CDR3 DNA reads TGTGCCAGCAGCGTAGAGGGGGACAGTACCTACGAGCAGTACTTC. This encodes CASSVEGDSTYEQYF.

V and J are TRBV30 and TRBJ1-6; 11 nucleotides match TRBD1. The germline gives CDR1 GTSNPN, CDR2 SVGIG (reference sequence). The CDR3 length is 15 residues. With V trimmed by 1 base and J by 9 bases, 5 bases remained unmatched. Here the CDR3 reads CAWSGGGTGGSPLHF. Written as DNA, the CDR3 is TGTGCCTGGAGTGGGGGCGGGACAGGGGGTTCACCCCTCCACTTT.

The chain uses TRBV4-3 and TRBJ1-2; D not certain. Trimming cost V 2 bases and J 4 bases, with 8 bases left between them. From germline, CDR1 is LGHNA and CDR2 YSLEER. The CDR3 is made up of 13 amino acids. CDR3 in amino acids: CASSQMAGYGYTF. The CDR3, as DNA: TGCGCCAGCAGCCAAATGGCGGGCTATGGCTACACCTTC.

V gene TRBV5-1 combines with J gene TRBJ1-1; 8 positions agree with TRBD1. Germline assignment: CDR1 SGHRS and CDR2 YFSETQ. V gave up 0 bases and J gave up 7 bases; unmatched junction bases: 2. The CDR3 spans 13 residues. The CDR3 is CASSLGQGLEAFF. The CDR3 bases are TGCGCCAGCAGCTTGGGACAGGGGCTTGAAGCTTTCTTT.

A few counts support this clone. The chain is built from TRBV7-9 and TRBJ2-7; 9 positions agree with TRBD1. The CDR3 runs to 14 residues. The junction had 5 bases not matched to a gene; V was cut back by 4 bases and J by 4 bases. Per germline, CDR1 SEHNR and CDR2 FQNEAQ (reference sequence). The DNA for the CDR3 is TGTGCCAGCAGCTCCACCGGACAGGGGTACGAGCAGTACGTC. It codes for CASSSTGQGYEQYV.

The gene calls are TRBV6-1 and TRBJ1-1; D is ambiguous. Looked up from germline, CDR1 is MNHNS and CDR2 is SASEGT. V shed 9 bases and J shed 11 bases, with 13 bases lying between them. The CDR3 runs to 10 residues. The CDR3 bases are TGTGCCAGTTCGGTCTCGTCGGCTTTCTTT. Translating gives CASSVSSAFF.

Only a few counts were recorded for this clone. V is TRBV5-6 and J is TRBJ1-4, with D unresolved. V lost 4 bases and J lost 2, with 15 bases in between. The length of the CDR3 is 16 residues. The germline gives CDR1 SGHDT, CDR2 YYEEEE. The CDR3 sequence is CASSLRRSQTNEKLFF. Written as DNA, the CDR3 is TGTGCCAGCAGCCTTCGGCGGAGTCAGACTAATGAAAAACTGTTTTTT.

This chain uses TRBV5-6 with TRBJ1-3, with 11 bases that match TRBD1. The germline V gene has CDR1 SGHDT and CDR2 YYEEEE. Trimming at V came to 3 bases and at J to 2 bases, leaving 7 bases not matched to a gene. The CDR3 is 17 residues long. The CDR3 region has the DNA TGTGCCAGCAGCTCGCCACGGGGACAGGGGGCTGGAAACACCATATATTTT. It yields the protein CASSSPRGQGAGNTIYF.

This clone came up a few times. The rearrangement joins TRBV29-1 to TRBJ1-3, with D maybe TRBD1 (5 bases). The CDR3 length is 12 residues. CDR1 is SQVTM and CDR2 is ANQGSEA in the germline V gene. V lost 6 bases and J 8 bases, leaving 14 bases between the germline ends. CDR3 nucleotides: TGCAGCGTCCGTGAGCAGGGCTACACCATATATTTT. Amino acid sequence: CSVREQGYTIYF.

Ten or more counts support this clone. This chain joins TRBV28 and TRBJ1-1; possibly TRBD1 for D (5 bases). Trimming took 6 bases from V and 0 from J, leaving 8 bases between them. This CDR3 is 13 amino acids long. Germline values: CDR1 MDHEN, CDR2 SYDVKM. The DNA for the CDR3 is TGTGCCAGCAGCCTGACAGTGAACACTGAAGCTTTCTTT. Protein sequence: CASSLTVNTEAFF.

This clone was seen a handful of times. The CDR3 reads CASSLGDRGGEQYV. Here the CDR3 DNA reads TGTGCCAGCAGTTTGGGGGACAGGGGTGGTGAGCAGTACGTC. The gene calls are TRBV6-6 and TRBJ2-7, with 10 bases matching TRBD1. V shed 4 bases and J 7 bases; nucleotides not matched to a gene: 7. The CDR3 has 14 amino acids. CDR1 is MNHNY and CDR2 is SVGAGI in the germline V gene (reference sequence).

This clone was counted a few times. The chain carries TRBV11-2 and TRBJ2-2; TRBD1 matches 9 bases. CDR3 length: 15 amino acids. The J segment lost 5 bases and the V segment lost 4 bases, leaving 5 bases of the junction unmatched. CDR1 SGHAT and CDR2 FQNNGV come from the germline V gene. CDR3 nucleotide sequence: TGTGCCAGCAGCTCCGGGACAGGGAGGACCGGGGAGCTGTTTTTT. This translates into CASSSGTGRTGELFF.

This clone was found a few times. The CDR3 region is CASSNGADYGYTF. CDR3 coding DNA: TGTGCCAGTAGTAATGGGGCGGACTATGGCTACACCTTC. This chain links TRBV19 with TRBJ1-2; the D gene is possibly TRBD1 (5 bases). The CDR3 is 13 amino acids. Germline CDR1 and CDR2: LNHDA and SQIVND (reference sequence). Trimming pared 4 bases from V and 3 bases from J, leaving 9 bases between.

This clone was seen only a few times. This chain links TRBV25-1 with TRBJ2-2, with TRBD2 matching over 8 bases. The CDR3 contains 15 residues. The V and J ends lost 6 bases and 5 bases, in that order; junction bases with no gene match: 8. The germline V gene has CDR1 MGHDK and CDR2 SYGVNS. The CDR3 coding sequence is TGTGCCAGCAGCCCCGGGGGGGTGAAGACCGGGGAGCTGTTTTTT. Its protein product is CASSPGGVKTGELFF. Combining the CDR3 with reference TRBV25-1 and TRBJ2-2 gives the whole variable domain EADIYQTPRYLVIGTGKKITLECSQTMGHDKMYWYQQDPGMELHLIHYSYGVNSTEKGDLSSESTVSRIRTEHFPLTLESARPSHTSQYLCASSPGGVKTGELFFGEGSRLTVL.

This clone was seen more than once but under ten times. The chain carries TRBV4-3 and TRBJ1-1; 8 positions match TRBD1. CDR1 and CDR2 from the germline V gene are LGHNA and YSLEER. The trim removed 1 base at V and 4 bases at J, leaving 5 bases unmatched. CDR3 length equals 15 residues. The CDR3 region is CASSQADRVGTEAFF. The CDR3 DNA is TGCGCCAGCAGCCAAGCGGACAGGGTAGGCACTGAAGCTTTCTTT.

There are a few counts of this clone. V usage is TRBV9 and J usage is TRBJ1-1; tentative D call: TRBD1 (6 bases). The CDR3 contains 14 residues. V gave up 3 bases and J gave up 1 base, with 10 bases separating them. Germline V lookup: CDR1 SGDLS, CDR2 YYNGEE. As DNA, the CDR3 is TGTGCCAGCAGCGCCAGGACAGAGAACACTGAAGCTTTCTTT. It translates to CASSARTENTEAFF.